One sample yielded the 3 T cell receptor beta chains listed below, sequenced in a study of cytomegalovirus exposure and HLA in healthy donors. The PCR ran on 60 Vbeta and 13 Jbeta primers. Clones were read by immunoSEQ multiplex PCR, and TCRdb kept only the in-frame ones, dropping some. This sample has about 120,000 clones; approximately 81% occur once, and the top ten carry approximately 2%. The sample consisted of PBMCs. The receptor set was obtained from a man aged 18-30 years in good health and CMV-seronegative.

V and J are TRBV27 and TRBJ2-7, with TRBD2 matching over 13 bases. Germline CDR1 and CDR2: MNHEY and SMNVEV (reference sequence). The CDR3 has 17 amino acids. V was pared by 4 bases and J by 3 bases, with 9 bases of the junction left unmatched. The CDR3 nucleotides read TGTGCCAGCAGTTCCGGACTAGCGGGAGCGGTTGACTACGAGCAGTACTTC. It translates to CASSSGLAGAVDYEQYF.

The gene calls are TRBV6-5 and TRBJ1-1; D uncertain. V lost 3 bases and J 10 bases, leaving 12 bases between the germline ends. The germline V gene encodes CDR1 MNHEY and CDR2 SVGAGI. The CDR3 consists of 12 residues. The CDR3 here is CASSYAAGRAFF. DNA of the CDR3: TGTGCCAGCAGTTATGCAGCGGGAAGAGCTTTCTTT.

The J gene is TRBJ2-3, the V gene TRBV5-1; perhaps TRBD1 as D (5 bases). V was trimmed by 6 bases and J by 7 bases, leaving 15 bases between them. The germline V gene encodes CDR1 SGHRS and CDR2 YFSETQ. The CDR3 contains 13 residues. In DNA, the CDR3 is TGCGCCAGCAAATTTGCAGGGTTGAATACGCAGTATTTT. This gives the protein CASKFAGLNTQYF.